The clone carrying this T cell receptor (beta chain) was seen ten or more times. This sample is drawn from a study of low-dose radiotherapy and immunotherapy resistance in tumors. Study information: A dose of 1 Gy per fraction every two weeks went to Cohort 2, totaling 13 Gy over 26 weeks. Intravenous administration to patients comprised nivolumab at 240 mg every two weeks and ipilimumab at 1 mg/kg every six weeks.

The junction had 11 bases not matched to a gene; V was cut back by 6 bases and J by 4 bases. This CDR3 is built from 17 residues. The V gene's germline CDR1 is SQVTM and CDR2 ANQGSEA. This sample's time point: after trial treatment. This sample's treatment: LDRT plus nivolumab, ipilimumab, low-dose cyclophosphamide and aspirin (RACIN trial). Primers targeting TRAV and TRBV primed first-strand cDNA, covering alpha and beta chains. TCRs underwent roughly 19 PCR cycles of amplification with a constant-region primer and V-primer adapter. TCRdb ran MiXCR on the reads and lists one entry per CDR3 protein. This sample has about 91,000 distinct CDR3 sequences, with 20% to 25% found just once.

The TCR was taken from a female donor with ovarian cancer. Sample: PBMCs, taken after low-dose radiotherapy plus immunotherapy. This chain uses TRBV29-1 with TRBJ2-6, with TRBD1 matching 11 bases. The CDR3 DNA reads TGCAGCGTCGCCGGGACAGGGGGACTTTCCGGGGCCAACGTCCTGACTTTC. Its translation: CSVAGTGGLSGANVLTF.